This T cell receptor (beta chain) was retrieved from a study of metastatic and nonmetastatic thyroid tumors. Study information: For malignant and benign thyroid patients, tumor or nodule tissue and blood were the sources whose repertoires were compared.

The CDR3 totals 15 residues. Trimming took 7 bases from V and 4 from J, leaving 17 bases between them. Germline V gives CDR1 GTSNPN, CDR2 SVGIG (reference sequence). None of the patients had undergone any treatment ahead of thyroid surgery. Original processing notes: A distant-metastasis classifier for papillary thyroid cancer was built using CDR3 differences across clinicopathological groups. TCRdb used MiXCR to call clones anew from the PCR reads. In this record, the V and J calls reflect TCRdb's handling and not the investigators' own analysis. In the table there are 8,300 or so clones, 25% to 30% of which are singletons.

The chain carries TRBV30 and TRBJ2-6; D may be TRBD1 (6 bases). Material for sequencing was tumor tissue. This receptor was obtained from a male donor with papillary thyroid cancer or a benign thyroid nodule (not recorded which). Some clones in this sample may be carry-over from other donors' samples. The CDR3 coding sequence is TGTGCCTTGAGAACAGGGATGTCCGGGGCCAACGTCCTGACTTTC. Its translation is CALRTGMSGANVLTF.